This TCR beta chain was recorded in a study of blood T cell repertoires in COVID-19. The CDR3 has 13 amino acids. Trimming left V 3 bases short and J 5 bases short, with 10 bases between. CDR1 is LNHDA, CDR2 SQIVND, per germline (reference sequence). This clone has just one count. The table came from immunoSEQ multiplex PCR; TCRdb's copy has only in-frame clones and leaves some out. Among roughly 60,000 clones listed, roughly 87% were seen once. Sequenced input: peripheral blood. The chain joins TRBV19 to TRBJ1-2, with D possibly being TRBD1 (6 bases). This TCR came from a human donor with acute or convalescent COVID-19. The donor label of this sample is uncertain. The chain's CDR3 is CASSIQGIYGYTF. Written as DNA, the CDR3 is TGTGCCAGTAGTATCCAGGGGATATATGGCTACACCTTC.